Below are 7 T cell receptor beta chains sequenced from a single sample in a study of blood T cell repertoires in COVID-19. TCRdb's table, derived via immunoSEQ multiplex PCR, lists solely in-frame clones and lacks some. The sample has some 220,000 clones; around 85% are singletons. The sequenced sample consisted of peripheral blood. These TCRs come from a woman aged 60-75 years with active or convalescent COVID-19.

V is TRBV24-1 and J is TRBJ1-2; maybe TRBD1 (5 bases). CDR1 and CDR2 from the germline V gene are KGHDR and SFDVKD. This CDR3 has 13 amino acids. The V and J ends lost 2 bases and 8 bases respectively, with 11 bases between them. This CDR3 is CATSDSRQQGYTF. In DNA, the CDR3 is TGTGCCACCAGTGATTCGCGACAGCAGGGCTACACCTTC.

The genes are TRBV7-2 and TRBJ2-1; D unclear. Trimming left V 6 bases short and J 5 bases short, with 14 bases between. This CDR3 has 14 amino acids. Germline CDR1 SGHTA, CDR2 FQGNSA. The CDR3 here is CASSLQLMDNEQFF. CDR3 coding DNA: TGTGCCAGCAGTTTACAACTTATGGACAATGAGCAGTTCTTC.

V is TRBV19 and J is TRBJ1-5, with D possibly matching TRBD1 (5 bases). CDR3 length equals 13 residues. Trimming shortened V by 2 bases and J by 7 bases, and 9 bases separated the two germline ends. Looked up from germline, CDR1 is LNHDA and CDR2 is SQIVND (reference sequence). CDR3 bases: TGTGCCAGTAGTATATCAGGGCGGCAGCCCCAGCATTTT. Translated: CASSISGRQPQHF. The whole variable domain, remainder taken from reference TRBV19 and TRBJ1-5, is DGGITQSPKYLFRKEGQNVTLSCEQNLNHDAMYWYRQDPGQGLRLIYYSQIVNDFQKGDIAEGYSVSREKKESFPLTVTSAQKNPTAFYLCASSISGRQPQHFGDGTRLSIL.

The J gene is TRBJ1-4, the V gene TRBV6-5, with 9 bases fitting TRBD1. CDR3 length: 14 amino acids. Per germline, CDR1 MNHEY and CDR2 SVGAGI. The V gene end was trimmed by 6 bases and the J gene end by 4 bases; junction bases not matched to a gene: 3. The CDR3 spells CASSPGQGNEKLFF. CDR3 nucleotide sequence: TGTGCCAGCAGCCCGGGACAGGGTAATGAAAAACTGTTTTTT.

This clone was detected only once. The rearrangement joins TRBV28 to TRBJ1-3, with a possible D match to TRBD1 (5 bases). The length of the CDR3 is 16 residues. Trimming left V 5 bases short and J 3 bases short, with 17 bases between. The V gene's germline CDR1 is MDHEN and CDR2 SYDVKM. CDR3 amino acids: CASSRGDGRHGNTIYF. CDR3 DNA sequence: TGTGCCAGCAGTCGGGGGGACGGGAGGCATGGAAACACCATATATTTT.

The chain links TRBV7-3 to TRBJ2-1; 7 bases are a match to TRBD2. J lost 3 bases, V lost 5 bases, and 7 bases had no gene match. Germline CDR1 SGHTA, CDR2 FQGTGA. The CDR3 extends over 15 amino acids. The CDR3 sequence: CASSLDLADYNEQFF. In DNA form, the CDR3 reads TGTGCCAGCAGCCTGGACCTAGCGGACTACAATGAGCAGTTCTTC. Supplemented by reference TRBV7-3 and TRBJ2-1, the full variable domain reads GAGVSQTPSNKVTEKGKYVELRCDPISGHTALYWYRQSLGQGPEFLIYFQGTGAADDSGLPNDRFFAVRPEGSVSTLKIQRTERGDSAVYLCASSLDLADYNEQFFGPGTRLTVL.

The V call is TRBV6-6, the J call TRBJ2-2; D unclear. CDR1 is MNHNY, CDR2 SVGAGI, per germline (reference sequence). The CDR3 runs 13 residues. V gave up 6 bases and J gave up 1 base, with 6 bases separating them. CDR3 coding DNA: TGTGCCAGCAGGCACAGGAACACCGGGGAGCTGTTTTTT. This encodes CASRHRNTGELFF.